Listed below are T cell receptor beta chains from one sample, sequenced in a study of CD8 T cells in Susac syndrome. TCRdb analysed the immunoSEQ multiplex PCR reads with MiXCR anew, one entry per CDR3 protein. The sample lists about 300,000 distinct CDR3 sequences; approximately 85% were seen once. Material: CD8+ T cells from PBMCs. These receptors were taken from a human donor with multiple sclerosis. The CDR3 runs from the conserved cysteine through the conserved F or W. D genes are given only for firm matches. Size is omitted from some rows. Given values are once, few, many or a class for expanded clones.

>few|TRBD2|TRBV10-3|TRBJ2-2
TGTGCCATCAGCCCGACGACTAGCGGGAGGGACACCGGGGAGCTGTTTTTT
CAISPTTSGRDTGELFF
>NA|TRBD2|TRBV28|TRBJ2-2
TGTGCCAGCAACCTTAGCGGGAGGGAAGACACCGGGGAGCTGTTTTTT
CASNLSGREDTGELFF
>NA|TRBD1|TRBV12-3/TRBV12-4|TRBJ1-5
TGTGCCAGCAGCCCGTACAGGGGGCGAGAGGAGCAGCCCCAGCATTTT
CASSPYRGREEQPQHF
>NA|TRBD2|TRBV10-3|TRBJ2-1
TGTGCCATCAGTGAGTCGAATAGCGGGAGGCAGTTCTTC
CAISESNSGRQFF
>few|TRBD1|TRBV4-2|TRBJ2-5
TGTGCCAGCAGCCAAGATCCAACGACAGGGGGCTGGGTAGAGACCCAGTACTTC
CASSQDPTTGGWVETQYF
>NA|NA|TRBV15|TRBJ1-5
TGTGCCACCAGCAGCGGGGGCGACACCGCGCCCCAGCATTTT
CATSSGGDTAPQHF
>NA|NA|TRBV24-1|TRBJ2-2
TGTGCCACCAGTGATGAGGTGATCGGGGCTGATACCGGGGAGCTGTTTTTT
CATSDEVIGADTGELFF
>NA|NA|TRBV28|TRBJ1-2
TGTGCCAGCAGCCCGGGTATTATCCCCTATGGCTACACCTTC
CASSPGIIPYGYTF
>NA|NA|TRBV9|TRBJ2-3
TGTGCCAGCAGCGACCGGGTCGCGGGCACAGATACGCAGTATTTT
CASSDRVAGTDTQYF
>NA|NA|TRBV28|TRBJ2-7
TGTGCGGCAGGGAAAAACGAGCAGTACTTC
CAAGKNEQYF
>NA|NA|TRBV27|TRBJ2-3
TGTGCCAGCAGTTTATCGAGGGTCCCCACAGATACGCAGTATTTT
CASSLSRVPTDTQYF
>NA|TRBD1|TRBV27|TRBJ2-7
TGTGCCAGCAGTTTATCGGGCAGGGGGATAGACTACGAGCAGTACTTC
CASSLSGRGIDYEQYF
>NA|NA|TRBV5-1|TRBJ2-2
TGCGCCAGCAGCCCTAATAACCTGCGGATGAACACCGGGGAGCTGTTTTTT
CASSPNNLRMNTGELFF